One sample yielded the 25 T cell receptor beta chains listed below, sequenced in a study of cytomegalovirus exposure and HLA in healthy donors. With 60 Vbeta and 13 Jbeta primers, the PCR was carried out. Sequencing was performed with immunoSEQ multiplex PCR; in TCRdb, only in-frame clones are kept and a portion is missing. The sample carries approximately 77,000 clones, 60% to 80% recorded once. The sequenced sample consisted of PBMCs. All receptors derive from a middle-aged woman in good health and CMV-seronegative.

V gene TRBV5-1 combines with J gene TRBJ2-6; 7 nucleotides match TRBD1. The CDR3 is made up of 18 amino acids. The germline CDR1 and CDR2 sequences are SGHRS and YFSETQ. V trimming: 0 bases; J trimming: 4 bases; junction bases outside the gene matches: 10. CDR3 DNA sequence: TGCGCCAGCAGCTTGGAATTATTGACAGGGTCCGGGGCCAACGTCCTGACTTTC. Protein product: CASSLELLTGSGANVLTF.

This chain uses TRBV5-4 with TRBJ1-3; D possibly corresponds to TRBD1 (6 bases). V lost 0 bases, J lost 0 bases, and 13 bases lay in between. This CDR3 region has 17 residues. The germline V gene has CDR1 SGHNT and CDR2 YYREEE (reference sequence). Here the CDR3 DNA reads TGTGCCAGCAGCTTGGGGCGGGGGCCAAGCTCTGGAAACACCATATATTTT. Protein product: CASSLGRGPSSGNTIYF.

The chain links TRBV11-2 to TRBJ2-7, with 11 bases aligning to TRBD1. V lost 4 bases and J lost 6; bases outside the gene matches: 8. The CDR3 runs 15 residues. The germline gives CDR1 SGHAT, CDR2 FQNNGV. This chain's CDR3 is CASSSHPGQGGEQYF. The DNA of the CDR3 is TGTGCCAGCAGCTCCCATCCGGGACAGGGGGGCGAGCAGTACTTC.

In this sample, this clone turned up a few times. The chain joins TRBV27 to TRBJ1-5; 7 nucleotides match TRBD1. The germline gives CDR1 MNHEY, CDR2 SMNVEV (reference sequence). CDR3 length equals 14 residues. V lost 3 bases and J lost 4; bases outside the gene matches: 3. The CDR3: CASSFGRGNQPQHF. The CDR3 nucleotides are TGTGCCAGCAGTTTTGGCAGGGGGAATCAGCCCCAGCATTTT.

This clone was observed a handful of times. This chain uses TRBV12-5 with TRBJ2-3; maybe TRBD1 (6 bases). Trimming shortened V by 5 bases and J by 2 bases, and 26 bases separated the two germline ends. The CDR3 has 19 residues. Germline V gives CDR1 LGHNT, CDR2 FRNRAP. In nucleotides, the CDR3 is TGTGCTAGTGGTCCTGGGGGCCATGTGGAGGCATCTCCCACAGATACGCAGTATTTT. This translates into CASGPGGHVEASPTDTQYF.

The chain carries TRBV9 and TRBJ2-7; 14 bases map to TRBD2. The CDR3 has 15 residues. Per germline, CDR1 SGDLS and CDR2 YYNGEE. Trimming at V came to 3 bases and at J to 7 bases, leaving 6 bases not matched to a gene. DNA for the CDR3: TGTGCCAGCAGCGGGGGACTAGCGGGAGAATGGGAGCAGTACTTC. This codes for CASSGGLAGEWEQYF.

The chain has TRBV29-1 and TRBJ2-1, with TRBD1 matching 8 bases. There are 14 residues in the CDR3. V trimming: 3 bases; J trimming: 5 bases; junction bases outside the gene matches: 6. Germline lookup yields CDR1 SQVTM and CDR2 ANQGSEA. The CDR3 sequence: CSVDRTGLNNEQFF. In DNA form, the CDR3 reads TGCAGCGTTGATAGGACAGGGCTGAACAATGAGCAGTTCTTC.

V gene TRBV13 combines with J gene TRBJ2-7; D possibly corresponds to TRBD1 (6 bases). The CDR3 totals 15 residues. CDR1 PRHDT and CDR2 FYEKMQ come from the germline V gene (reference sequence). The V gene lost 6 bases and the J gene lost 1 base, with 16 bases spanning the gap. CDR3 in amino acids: CASRARFRGSYEQYF. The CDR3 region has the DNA TGTGCCAGCAGAGCTCGTTTCAGGGGATCCTACGAGCAGTACTTC.

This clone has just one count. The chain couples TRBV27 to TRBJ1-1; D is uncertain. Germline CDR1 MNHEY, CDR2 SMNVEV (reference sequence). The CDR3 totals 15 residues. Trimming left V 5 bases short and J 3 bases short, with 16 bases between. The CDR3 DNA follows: TGTGCCAGCAGTCGCCTGAGCGTGCCGGACACTGAAGCTTTCTTT. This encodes CASSRLSVPDTEAFF.

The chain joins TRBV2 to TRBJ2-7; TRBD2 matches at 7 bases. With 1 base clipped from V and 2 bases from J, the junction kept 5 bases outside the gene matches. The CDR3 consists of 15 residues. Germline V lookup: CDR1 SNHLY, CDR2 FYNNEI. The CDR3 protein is CASSEEAGVTYEQYF. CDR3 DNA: TGTGCCAGCAGTGAAGAGGCGGGAGTTACCTACGAGCAGTACTTC.

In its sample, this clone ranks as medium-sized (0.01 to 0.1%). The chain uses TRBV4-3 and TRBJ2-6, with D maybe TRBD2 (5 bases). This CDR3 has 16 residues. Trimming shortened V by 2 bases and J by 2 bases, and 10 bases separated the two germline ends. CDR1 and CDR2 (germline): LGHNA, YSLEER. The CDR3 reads CASSQSPGTGANVLTF. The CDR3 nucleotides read TGCGCCAGCAGCCAAAGCCCCGGGACTGGGGCCAACGTCCTGACTTTC.

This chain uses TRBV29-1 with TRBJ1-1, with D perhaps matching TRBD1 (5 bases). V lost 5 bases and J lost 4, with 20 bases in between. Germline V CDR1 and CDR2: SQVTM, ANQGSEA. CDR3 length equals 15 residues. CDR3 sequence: CSVPTAGDVGTEAFF. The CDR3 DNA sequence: TGCAGCGTTCCCACGGCGGGGGACGTGGGCACTGAAGCTTTCTTT.

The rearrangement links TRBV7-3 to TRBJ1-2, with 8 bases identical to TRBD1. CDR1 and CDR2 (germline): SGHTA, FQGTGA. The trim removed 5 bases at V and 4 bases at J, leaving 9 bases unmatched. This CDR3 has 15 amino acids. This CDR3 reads CASSPRTGRGYGYTF. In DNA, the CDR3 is TGTGCCAGCAGCCCTCGGACAGGGAGGGGCTATGGCTACACCTTC.

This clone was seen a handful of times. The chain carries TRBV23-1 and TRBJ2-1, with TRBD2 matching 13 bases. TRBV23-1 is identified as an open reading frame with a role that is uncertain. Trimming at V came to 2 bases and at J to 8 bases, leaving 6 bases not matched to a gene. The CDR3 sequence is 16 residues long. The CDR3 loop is CASSQITSGRDYEQFF. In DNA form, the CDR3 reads TGCGCCAGCAGTCAAATTACTAGCGGGAGGGACTATGAGCAGTTCTTC.

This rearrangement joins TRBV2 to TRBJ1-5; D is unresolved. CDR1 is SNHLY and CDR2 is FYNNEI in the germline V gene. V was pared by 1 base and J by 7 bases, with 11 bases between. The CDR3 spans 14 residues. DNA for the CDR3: TGTGCCAGCAGTGAAGGGGCAAGATACCAGCCCCAGCATTTT. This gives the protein CASSEGARYQPQHF.

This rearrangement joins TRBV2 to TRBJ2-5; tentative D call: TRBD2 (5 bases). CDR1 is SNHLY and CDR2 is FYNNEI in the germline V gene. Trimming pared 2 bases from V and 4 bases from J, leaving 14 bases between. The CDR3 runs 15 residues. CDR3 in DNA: TGTGCCAGCAGTGAACGCGGGCCTGTGATAGAGACCCAGTACTTC. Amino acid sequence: CASSERGPVIETQYF.

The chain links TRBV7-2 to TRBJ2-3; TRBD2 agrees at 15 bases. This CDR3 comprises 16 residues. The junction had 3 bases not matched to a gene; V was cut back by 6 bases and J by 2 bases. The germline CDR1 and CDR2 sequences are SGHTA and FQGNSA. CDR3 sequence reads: CASRGLAGGTTDTQYF. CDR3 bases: TGTGCCAGCAGGGGACTAGCGGGAGGTACCACAGATACGCAGTATTTT.

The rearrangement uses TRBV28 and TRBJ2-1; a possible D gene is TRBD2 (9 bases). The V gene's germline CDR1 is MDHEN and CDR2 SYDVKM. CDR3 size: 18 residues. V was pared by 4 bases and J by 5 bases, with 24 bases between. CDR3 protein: CASSSQDRALAGHNEQFF. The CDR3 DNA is TGTGCCAGCAGTTCTCAGGACAGGGCCCTAGCGGGGCACAATGAGCAGTTCTTC.

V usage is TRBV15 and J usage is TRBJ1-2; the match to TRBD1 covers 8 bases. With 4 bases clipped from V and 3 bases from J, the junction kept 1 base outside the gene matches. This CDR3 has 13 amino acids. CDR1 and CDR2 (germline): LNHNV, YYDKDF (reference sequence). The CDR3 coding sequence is TGTGCCACCAGCACACAGGGGGACTATGGCTACACCTTC. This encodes CATSTQGDYGYTF.

CDR3 residues: CASSYSIVGTDTQYF. Here the CDR3 DNA reads TGTGCCAGCAGTTACTCTATCGTTGGCACAGATACGCAGTATTTT. V usage is TRBV6-5 and J usage is TRBJ2-3; D is ambiguous. The germline V gene has CDR1 MNHEY and CDR2 SVGAGI. There are 15 residues in the CDR3. Trimming left V 0 bases short and J 1 base short, with 8 bases between.

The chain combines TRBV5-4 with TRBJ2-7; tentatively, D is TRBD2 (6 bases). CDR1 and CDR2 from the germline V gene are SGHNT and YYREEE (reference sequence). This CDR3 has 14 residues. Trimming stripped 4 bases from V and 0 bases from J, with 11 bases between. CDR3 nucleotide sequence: TGTGCCAGCAGCCAGGACGGGGGCTCCTACGAGCAGTACTTC. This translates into CASSQDGGSYEQYF.

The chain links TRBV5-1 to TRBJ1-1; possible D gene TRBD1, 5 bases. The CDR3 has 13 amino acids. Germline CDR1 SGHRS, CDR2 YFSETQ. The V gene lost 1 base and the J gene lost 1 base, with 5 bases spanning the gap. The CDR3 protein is CASSLTGNTEAFF. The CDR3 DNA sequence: TGCGCCAGCAGCTTGACAGGGAACACTGAAGCTTTCTTT.

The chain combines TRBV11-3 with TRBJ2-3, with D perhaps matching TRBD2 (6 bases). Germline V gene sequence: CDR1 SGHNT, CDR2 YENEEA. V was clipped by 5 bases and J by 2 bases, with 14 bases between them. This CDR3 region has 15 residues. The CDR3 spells CASSTDGGDTDTQYF. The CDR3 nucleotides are TGTGCCAGCAGCACCGACGGGGGAGACACAGATACGCAGTATTTT.

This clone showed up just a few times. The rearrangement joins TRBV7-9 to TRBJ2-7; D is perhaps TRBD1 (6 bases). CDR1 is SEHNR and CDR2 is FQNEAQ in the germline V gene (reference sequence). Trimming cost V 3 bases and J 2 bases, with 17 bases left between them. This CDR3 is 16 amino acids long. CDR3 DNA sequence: TGTGCCAGCAGCTTCCTGGGGGCGGATCCTACCTACGAGCAGTACTTC. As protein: CASSFLGADPTYEQYF.

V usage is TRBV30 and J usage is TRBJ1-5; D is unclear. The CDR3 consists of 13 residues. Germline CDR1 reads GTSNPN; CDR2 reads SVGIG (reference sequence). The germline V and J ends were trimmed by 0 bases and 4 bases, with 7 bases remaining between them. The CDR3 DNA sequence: TGTGCCTGGAGTGTCATCGGGAATCAGCCCCAGCATTTT. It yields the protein CAWSVIGNQPQHF.